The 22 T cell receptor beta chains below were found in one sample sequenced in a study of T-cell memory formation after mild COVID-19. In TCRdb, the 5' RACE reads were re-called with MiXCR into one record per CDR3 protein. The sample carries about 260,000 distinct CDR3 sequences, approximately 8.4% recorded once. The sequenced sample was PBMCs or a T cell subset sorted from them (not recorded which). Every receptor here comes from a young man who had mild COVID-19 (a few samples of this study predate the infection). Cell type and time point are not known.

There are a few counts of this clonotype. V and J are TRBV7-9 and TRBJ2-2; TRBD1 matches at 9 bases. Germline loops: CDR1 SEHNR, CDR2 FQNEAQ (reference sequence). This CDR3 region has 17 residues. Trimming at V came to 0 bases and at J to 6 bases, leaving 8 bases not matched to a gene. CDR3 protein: CASSLARTGVWAGELFF. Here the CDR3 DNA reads TGTGCCAGCAGCTTAGCGCGGACAGGGGTATGGGCCGGGGAGCTGTTTTTT.

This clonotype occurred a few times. In nucleotides, the CDR3 is TGTGCCAGCAGTTACCGGGACAGGGATCCCTTCAGCTCCTACAATGAGCAGTTCTTC. The encoded protein is CASSYRDRDPFSSYNEQFF. The gene calls are TRBV6-2 or TRBV6-3 and TRBJ2-1; 9 nucleotides line up with TRBD1. CDR1 and CDR2 (germline): MNHEY, SVGEGT. The CDR3 spans 19 residues. Unmatched junction bases numbered 11, after V lost 2 bases and J lost 0 bases.

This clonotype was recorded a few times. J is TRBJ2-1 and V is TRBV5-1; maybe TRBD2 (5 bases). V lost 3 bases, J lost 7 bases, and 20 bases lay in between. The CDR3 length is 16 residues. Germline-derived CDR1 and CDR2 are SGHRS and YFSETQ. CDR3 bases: TGCGCCAGCAGCTCCGGTCCCCGGGGTCTCGGGAATGAGCAGTTCTTC. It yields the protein CASSSGPRGLGNEQFF. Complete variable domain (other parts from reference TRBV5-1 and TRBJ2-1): KAGVTQTPRYLIKTRGQQVTLSCSPISGHRSVSWYQQTPGQGLQFLFEYFSETQRNKGNFPGRFSGRQFSNSRSEMNVSTLELGDSALYLCASSSGPRGLGNEQFFGPGTRLTVL.

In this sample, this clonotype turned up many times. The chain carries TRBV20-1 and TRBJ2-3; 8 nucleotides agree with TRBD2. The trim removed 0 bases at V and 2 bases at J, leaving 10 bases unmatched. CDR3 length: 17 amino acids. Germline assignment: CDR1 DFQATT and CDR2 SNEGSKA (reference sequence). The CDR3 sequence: CSARDGGLAGHTDTQYF. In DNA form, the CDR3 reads TGCAGTGCTAGAGATGGGGGGCTAGCGGGCCACACAGATACGCAGTATTTT.

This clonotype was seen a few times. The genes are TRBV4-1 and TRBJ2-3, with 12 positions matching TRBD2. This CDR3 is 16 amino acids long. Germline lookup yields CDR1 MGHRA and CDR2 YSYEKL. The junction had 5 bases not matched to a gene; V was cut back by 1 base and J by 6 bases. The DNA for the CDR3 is TGCGCCAGCAGCCAAGGGCTAGCGGGGGGGAGGGATACGCAGTATTTT. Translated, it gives CASSQGLAGGRDTQYF.

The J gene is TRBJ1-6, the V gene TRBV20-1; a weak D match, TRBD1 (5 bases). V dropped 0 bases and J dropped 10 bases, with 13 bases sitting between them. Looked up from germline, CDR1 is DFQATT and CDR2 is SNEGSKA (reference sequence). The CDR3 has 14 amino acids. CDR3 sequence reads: CSARDQRGGSPLHF. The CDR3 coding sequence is TGCAGTGCTAGAGATCAGCGTGGGGGATCACCCCTCCACTTT.

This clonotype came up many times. This CDR3 reads CASSSQATGELFF. The CDR3 DNA is TGTGCCAGCAGCTCCCAAGCCACCGGGGAGCTGTTTTTT. The chain recombines TRBV7-2 with TRBJ2-2; D gene unclear. The CDR3 runs 13 residues. Germline loops: CDR1 SGHTA, CDR2 FQGNSA. V was shortened by 4 bases and J by 4 bases, with 7 bases between the two germline ends.

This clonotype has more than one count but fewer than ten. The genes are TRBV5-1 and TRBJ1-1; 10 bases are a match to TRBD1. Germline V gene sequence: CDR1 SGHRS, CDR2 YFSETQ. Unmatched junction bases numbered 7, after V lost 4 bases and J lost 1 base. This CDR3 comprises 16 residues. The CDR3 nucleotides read TGCGCCAGCAGCGGCGGGACAGGGGAAGCGAACACTGAAGCTTTCTTT. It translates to CASSGGTGEANTEAFF.

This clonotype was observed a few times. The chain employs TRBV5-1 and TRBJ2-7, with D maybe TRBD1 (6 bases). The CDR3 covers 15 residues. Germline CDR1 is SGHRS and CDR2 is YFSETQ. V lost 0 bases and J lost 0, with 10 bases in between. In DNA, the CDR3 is TGCGCCAGCAGCTTGGGGCAGGGGAGCTCCTACGAGCAGTACGTC. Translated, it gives CASSLGQGSSYEQYV.

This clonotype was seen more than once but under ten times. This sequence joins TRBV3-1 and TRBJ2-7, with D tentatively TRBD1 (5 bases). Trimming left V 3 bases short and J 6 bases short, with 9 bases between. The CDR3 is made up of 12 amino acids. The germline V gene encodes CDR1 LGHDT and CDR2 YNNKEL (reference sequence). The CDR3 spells CASSQTEGEQYF. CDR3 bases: TGTGCCAGCAGCCAGACAGAAGGCGAGCAGTACTTC.

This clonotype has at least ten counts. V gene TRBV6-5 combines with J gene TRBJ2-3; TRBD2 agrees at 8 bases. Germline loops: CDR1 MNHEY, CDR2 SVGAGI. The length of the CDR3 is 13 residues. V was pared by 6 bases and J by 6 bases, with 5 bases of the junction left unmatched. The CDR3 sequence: CASRRTSRDTQYF. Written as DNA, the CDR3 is TGTGCCAGCAGACGGACTAGCCGCGATACGCAGTATTTT.

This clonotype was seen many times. CDR3 amino acids: CASSLRGSSTQYF. In DNA, the CDR3 is TGCGCCAGCAGCTTGCGGGGCTCCTCTACGCAGTATTTT. The chain combines TRBV5-1 with TRBJ2-3; D tentatively reads TRBD1 or TRBD2 (5 bases each). Trimming took off 1 base at V and 8 bases at J, with 11 bases between the two ends. Per the germline V gene, CDR1 is SGHRS and CDR2 is YFSETQ. The length of the CDR3 is 13 residues.

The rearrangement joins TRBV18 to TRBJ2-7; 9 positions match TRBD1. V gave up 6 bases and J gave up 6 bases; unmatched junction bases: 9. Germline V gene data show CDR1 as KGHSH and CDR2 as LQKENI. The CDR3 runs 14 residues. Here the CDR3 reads CASSVGGTGTEQYV. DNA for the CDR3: TGTGCCAGCTCGGTTGGGGGGACAGGGACCGAGCAGTACGTC.

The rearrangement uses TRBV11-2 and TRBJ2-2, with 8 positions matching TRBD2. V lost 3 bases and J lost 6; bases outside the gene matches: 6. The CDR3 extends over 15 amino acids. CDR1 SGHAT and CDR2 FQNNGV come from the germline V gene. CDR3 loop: CASSLIGGAPGELFF. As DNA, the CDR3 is TGTGCCAGCAGCTTGATCGGGGGGGCCCCCGGGGAGCTGTTTTTT.

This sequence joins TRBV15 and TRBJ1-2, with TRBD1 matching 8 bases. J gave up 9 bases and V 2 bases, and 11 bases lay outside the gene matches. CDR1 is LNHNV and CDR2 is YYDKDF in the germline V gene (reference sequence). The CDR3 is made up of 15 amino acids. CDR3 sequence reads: CATSRHTGQGDSYTF. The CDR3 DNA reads TGTGCCACCAGCAGACATACCGGACAGGGTGATAGCTACACCTTC. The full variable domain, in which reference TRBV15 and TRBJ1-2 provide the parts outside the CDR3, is DAMVIQNPRYQVTQFGKPVTLSCSQTLNHNVMYWYQQKSSQAPKLLFHYYDKDFNNEADTPDNFQSRRPNTSFCFLDIRSPGLGDTAMYLCATSRHTGQGDSYTFGSGTRLTVV.

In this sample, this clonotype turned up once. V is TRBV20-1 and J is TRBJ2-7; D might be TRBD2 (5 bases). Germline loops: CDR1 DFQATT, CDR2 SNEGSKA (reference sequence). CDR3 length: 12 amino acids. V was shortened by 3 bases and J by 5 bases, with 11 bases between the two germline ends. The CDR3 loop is CSASNGVHEQYF. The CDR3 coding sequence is TGCAGTGCTAGTAACGGGGTACACGAGCAGTACTTC.

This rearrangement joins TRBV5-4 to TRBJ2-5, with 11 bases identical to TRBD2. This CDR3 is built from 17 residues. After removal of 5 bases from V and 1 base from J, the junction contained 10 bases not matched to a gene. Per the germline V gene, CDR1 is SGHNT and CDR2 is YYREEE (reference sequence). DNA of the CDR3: TGTGCCAGCAGTTTACCCCATAGCGGGGGGGGCCAAGAGACCCAGTACTTC. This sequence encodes CASSLPHSGGGQETQYF.

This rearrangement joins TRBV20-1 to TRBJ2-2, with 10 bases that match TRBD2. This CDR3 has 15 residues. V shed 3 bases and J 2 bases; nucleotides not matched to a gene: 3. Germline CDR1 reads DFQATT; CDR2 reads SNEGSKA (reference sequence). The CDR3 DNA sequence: TGCAGTGCTAGGGCTAGCGGGGGAAACACCGGGGAGCTGTTTTTT. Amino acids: CSARASGGNTGELFF.

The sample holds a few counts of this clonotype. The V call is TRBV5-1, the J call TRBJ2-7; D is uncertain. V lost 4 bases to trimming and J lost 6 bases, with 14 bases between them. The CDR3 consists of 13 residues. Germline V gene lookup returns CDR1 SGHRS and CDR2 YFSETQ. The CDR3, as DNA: TGCGCCAGCAGCCCCCAGTCGGCTGGCGAGCAGTACTTC. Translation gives CASSPQSAGEQYF.

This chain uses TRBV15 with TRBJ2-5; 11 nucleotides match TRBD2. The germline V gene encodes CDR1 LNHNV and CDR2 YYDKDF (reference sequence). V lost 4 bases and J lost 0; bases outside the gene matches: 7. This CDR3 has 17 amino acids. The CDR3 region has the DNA TGTGCCACCAGCACGAGTCCGGGACTAGCGGACCAAGAGACCCAGTACTTC. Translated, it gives CATSTSPGLADQETQYF.

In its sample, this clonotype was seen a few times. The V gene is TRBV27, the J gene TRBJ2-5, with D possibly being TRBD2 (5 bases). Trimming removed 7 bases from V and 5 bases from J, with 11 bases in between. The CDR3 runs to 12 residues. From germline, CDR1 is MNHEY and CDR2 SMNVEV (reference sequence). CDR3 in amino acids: CASTDWTETQYF. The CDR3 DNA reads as TGTGCCAGCACGGACTGGACCGAGACCCAGTACTTC.

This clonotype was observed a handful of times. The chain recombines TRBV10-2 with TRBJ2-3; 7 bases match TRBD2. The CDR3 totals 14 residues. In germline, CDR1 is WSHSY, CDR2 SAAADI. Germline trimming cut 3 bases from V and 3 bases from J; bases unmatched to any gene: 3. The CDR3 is CASSDGGRTDTQYF. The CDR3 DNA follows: TGCGCCAGCAGTGACGGGGGGAGGACAGATACGCAGTATTTT.